Sequencing of this T cell receptor (beta chain) was carried out in a study of response to subunit inactivated influenza vaccine. Study outcomes and limitations: New T cells are recruited in small numbers by each seasonal influenza vaccination, according to the authors' suggestion.

This clonotype was counted between two and nine times. Antigen: not known. TCRdb analysed the RT-PCR reads with MiXCR anew, one entry per CDR3 protein. The table has 400,000 to 650,000 distinct CDR3 sequences, 6.5% to 8% seen once. Germline V gene lookup returns CDR1 SGHDN and CDR2 FVKESK. V shed 6 bases and J 6 bases; nucleotides not matched to a gene: 11. The CDR3 spans 16 residues. This receptor was obtained from a man between 50 and 75 years old who received an inactivated influenza vaccine. The sequenced sample was PBMCs from blood, obtained about 23 months after vaccination. The genes are TRBV14 and TRBJ2-1; 10 bases line up with TRBD2. CDR3 region: CASRSALAGAPNEQFF. The DNA for the CDR3 is TGTGCCAGCAGATCAGCCCTAGCGGGAGCCCCCAATGAGCAGTTCTTC.